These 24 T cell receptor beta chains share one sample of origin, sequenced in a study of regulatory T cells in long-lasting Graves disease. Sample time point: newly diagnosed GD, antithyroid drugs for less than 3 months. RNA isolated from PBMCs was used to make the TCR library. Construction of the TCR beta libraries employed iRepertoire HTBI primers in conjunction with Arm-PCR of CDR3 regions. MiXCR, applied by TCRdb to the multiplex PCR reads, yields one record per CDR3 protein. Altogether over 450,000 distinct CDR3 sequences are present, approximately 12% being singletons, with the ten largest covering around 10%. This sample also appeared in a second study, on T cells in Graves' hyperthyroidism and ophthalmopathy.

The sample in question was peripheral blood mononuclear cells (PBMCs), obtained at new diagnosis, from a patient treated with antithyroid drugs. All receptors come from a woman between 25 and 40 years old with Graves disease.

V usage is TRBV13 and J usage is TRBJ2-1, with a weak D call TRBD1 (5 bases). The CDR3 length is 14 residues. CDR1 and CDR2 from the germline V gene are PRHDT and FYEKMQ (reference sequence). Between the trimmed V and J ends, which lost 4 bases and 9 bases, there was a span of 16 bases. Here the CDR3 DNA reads TGTGCCAGCAGCTCAACATTCACAGGTGGTGAGCAGTTCTTC. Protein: CASSSTFTGGEQFF.

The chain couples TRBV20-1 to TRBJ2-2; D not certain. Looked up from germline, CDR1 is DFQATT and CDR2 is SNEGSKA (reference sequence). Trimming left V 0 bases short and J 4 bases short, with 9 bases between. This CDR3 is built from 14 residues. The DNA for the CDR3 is TGCAGTGCTAGAGATGATGGGCGCACCGGGGAGCTGTTTTTT. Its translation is CSARDDGRTGELFF.

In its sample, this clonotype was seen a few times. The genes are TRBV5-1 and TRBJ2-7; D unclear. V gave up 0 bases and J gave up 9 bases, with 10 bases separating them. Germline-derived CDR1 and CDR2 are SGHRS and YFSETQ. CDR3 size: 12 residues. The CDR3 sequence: CASSLDRTPQYF. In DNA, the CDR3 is TGCGCCAGCAGCTTGGATAGAACTCCGCAGTACTTC.

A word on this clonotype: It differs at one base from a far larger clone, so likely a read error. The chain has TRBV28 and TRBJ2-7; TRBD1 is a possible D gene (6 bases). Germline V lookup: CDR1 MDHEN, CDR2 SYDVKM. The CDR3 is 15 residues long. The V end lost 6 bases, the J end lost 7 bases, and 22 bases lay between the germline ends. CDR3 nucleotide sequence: TGTGCCAGCAGCCGCTCCCCGGACAGTTACAATGAGCAGTACTTC. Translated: CASSRSPDSYNEQYF.

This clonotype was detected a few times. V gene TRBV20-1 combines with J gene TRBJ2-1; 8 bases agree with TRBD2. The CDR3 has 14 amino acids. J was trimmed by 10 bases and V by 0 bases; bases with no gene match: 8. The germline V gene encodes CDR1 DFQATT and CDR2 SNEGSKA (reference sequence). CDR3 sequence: CSARDRAGGIEQFF. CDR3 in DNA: TGCAGTGCTAGAGATAGGGCGGGAGGAATCGAGCAGTTCTTC.

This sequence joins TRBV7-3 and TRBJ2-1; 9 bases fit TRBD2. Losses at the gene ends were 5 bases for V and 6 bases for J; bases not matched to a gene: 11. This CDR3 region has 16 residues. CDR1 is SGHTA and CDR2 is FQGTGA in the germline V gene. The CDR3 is CASSVSPGLASNEQFF. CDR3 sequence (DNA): TGTGCCAGCAGCGTCAGTCCGGGACTAGCCTCCAATGAGCAGTTCTTC.

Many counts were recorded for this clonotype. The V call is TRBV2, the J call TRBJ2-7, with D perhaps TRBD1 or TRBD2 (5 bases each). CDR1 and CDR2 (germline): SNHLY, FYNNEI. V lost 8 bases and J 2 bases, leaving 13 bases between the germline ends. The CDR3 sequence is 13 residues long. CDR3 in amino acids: CASGHRDAYEQYF. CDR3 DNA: TGTGCCAGCGGACACCGGGACGCCTACGAGCAGTACTTC.

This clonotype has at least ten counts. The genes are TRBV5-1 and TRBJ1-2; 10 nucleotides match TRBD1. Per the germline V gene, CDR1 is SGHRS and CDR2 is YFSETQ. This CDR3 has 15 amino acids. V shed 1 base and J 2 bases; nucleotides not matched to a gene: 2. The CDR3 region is CASSLTGQGNYGYTF. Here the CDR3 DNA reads TGCGCCAGCAGCTTGACGGGACAGGGGAACTATGGCTACACCTTC.

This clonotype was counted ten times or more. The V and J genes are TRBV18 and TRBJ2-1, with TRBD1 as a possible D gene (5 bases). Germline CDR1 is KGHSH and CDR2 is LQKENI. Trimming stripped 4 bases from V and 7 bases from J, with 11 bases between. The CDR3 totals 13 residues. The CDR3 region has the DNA TGTGCCAGCTCACTTCAAAGGGGAAATGAGCAGTTCTTC. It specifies CASSLQRGNEQFF.

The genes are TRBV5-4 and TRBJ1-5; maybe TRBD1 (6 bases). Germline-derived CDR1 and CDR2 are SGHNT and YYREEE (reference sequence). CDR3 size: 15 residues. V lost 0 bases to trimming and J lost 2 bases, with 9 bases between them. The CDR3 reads CASSLGTAGNQPQHF. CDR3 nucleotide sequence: TGTGCCAGCAGCTTGGGGACAGCGGGCAATCAGCCCCAGCATTTT. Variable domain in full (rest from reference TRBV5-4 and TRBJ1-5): ETGVTQSPTHLIKTRGQQVTLRCSSQSGHNTVSWYQQALGQGPQFIFQYYREEENGRGNFPPRFSGLQFPNYSSELNVNALELDDSALYLCASSLGTAGNQPQHFGDGTRLSIL.

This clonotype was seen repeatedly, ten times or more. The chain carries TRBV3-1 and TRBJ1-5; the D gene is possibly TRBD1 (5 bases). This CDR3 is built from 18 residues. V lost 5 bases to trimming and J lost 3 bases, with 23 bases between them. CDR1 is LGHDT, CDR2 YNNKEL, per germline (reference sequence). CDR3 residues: CASSSGGAFESYNQPQHF. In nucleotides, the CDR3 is TGTGCCAGCAGCTCGGGGGGAGCCTTTGAGTCGTACAATCAGCCCCAGCATTTT.

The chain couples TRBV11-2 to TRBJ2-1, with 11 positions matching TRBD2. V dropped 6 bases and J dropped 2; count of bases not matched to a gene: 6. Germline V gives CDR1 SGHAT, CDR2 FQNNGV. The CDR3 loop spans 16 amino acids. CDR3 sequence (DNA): TGTGCCAGCAGGAGAGGACTAGCGGGCCCCTACAATGAGCAGTTCTTC. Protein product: CASRRGLAGPYNEQFF.

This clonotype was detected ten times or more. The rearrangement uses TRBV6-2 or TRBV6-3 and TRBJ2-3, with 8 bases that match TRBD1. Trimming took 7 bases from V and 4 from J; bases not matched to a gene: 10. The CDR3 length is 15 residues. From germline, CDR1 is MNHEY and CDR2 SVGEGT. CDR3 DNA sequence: TGTGCCAGCAAGGGACAGGCCGGGGGCGCAGATACGCAGTATTTT. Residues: CASKGQAGGADTQYF.

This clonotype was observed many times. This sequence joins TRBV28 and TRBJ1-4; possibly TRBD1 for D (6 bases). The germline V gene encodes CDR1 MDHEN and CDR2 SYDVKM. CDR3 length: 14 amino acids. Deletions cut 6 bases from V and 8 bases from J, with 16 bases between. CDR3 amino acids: CASRAQGGREKLFF. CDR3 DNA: TGTGCCAGCAGGGCACAGGGCGGGAGAGAAAAACTGTTTTTT.

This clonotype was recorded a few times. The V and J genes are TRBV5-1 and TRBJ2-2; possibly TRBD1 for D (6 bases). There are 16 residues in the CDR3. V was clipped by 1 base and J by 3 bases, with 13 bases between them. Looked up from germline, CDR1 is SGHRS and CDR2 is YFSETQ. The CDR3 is CASSLYGDTYTGELFF. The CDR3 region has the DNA TGCGCCAGCAGCTTGTATGGGGACACTTACACCGGGGAGCTGTTTTTT.

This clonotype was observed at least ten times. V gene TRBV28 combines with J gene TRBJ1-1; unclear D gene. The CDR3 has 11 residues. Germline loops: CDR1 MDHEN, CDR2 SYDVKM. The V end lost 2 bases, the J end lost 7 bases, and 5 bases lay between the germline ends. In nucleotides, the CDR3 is TGTGCCAGCAGTTTAGGCCATGAAGCTTTCTTT. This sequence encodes CASSLGHEAFF. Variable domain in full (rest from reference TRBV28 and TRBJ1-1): DVKVTQSSRYLVKRTGEKVFLECVQDMDHENMFWYRQDPGLGLRLIYFSYDVKMKEKGDIPEGYSVSREKKERFSLILESASTNQTSMYLCASSLGHEAFFGQGTRLTVV.

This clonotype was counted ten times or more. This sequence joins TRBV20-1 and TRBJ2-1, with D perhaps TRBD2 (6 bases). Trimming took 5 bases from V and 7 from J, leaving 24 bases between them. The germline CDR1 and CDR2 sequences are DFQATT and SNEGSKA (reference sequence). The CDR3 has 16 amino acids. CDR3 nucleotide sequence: TGCAGTGCTTACACCCCCCTAGCGTGGACTTGGAATGAGCAGTTCTTC. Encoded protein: CSAYTPLAWTWNEQFF.

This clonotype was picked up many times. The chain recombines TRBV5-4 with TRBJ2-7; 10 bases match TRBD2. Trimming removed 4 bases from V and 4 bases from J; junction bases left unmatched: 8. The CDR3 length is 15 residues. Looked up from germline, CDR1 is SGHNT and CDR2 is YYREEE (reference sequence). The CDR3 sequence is CASSVSSGSEYEQYF. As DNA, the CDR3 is TGTGCCAGCAGCGTTTCTAGCGGGAGTGAGTACGAGCAGTACTTC.

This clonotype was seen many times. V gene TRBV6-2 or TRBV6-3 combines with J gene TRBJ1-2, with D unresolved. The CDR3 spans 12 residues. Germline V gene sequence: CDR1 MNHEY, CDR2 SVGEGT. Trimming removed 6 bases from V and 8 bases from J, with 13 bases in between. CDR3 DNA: TGTGCCAGCAGGGAGGACTATTCCGGCTACACCTTC. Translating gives CASREDYSGYTF.

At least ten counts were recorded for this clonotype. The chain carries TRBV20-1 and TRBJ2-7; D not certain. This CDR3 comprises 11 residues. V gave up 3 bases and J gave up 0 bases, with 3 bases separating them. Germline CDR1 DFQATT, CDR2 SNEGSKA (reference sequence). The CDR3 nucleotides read TGCAGTGCTAGTACCTCCTACGAGCAGTACTTC. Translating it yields CSASTSYEQYF.

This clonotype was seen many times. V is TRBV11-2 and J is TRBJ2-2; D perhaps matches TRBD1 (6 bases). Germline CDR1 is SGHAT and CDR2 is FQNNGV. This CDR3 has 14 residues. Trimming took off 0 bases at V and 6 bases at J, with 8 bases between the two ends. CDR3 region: CASSLEAGAGELFF. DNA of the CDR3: TGTGCCAGCAGCTTAGAAGCAGGGGCCGGGGAGCTGTTTTTT.

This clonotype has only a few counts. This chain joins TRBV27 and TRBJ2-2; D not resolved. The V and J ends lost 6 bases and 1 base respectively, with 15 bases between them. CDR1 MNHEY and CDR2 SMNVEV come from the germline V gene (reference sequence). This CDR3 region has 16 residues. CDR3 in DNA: TGTGCCAGCAGCTTACTCGGCAGGAGGAACACCGGGGAGCTGTTTTTT. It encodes CASSLLGRRNTGELFF.

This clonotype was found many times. The chain's CDR3 is CASSSLPNYGYTF. The CDR3 bases are TGTGCCAGCAGTTCGTTGCCTAACTATGGCTACACCTTC. The V and J genes are TRBV12-3 or TRBV12-4 and TRBJ1-2; D uncertain. The CDR3 extends over 13 amino acids. Trimming removed 4 bases from V and 0 bases from J, with 6 bases in between.

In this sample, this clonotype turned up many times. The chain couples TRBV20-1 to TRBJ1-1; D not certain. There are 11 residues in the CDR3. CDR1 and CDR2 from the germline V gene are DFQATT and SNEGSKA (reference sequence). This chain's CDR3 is CRGSQNTEAFF. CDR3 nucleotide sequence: TGCAGAGGCTCACAAAACACTGAAGCTTTCTTT.